The 18 T cell receptor beta chains listed next were all sequenced from one sample in a study of blood T cell repertoires in COVID-19. Produced via immunoSEQ multiplex PCR; TCRdb's table is partial and in-frame only. The sample carries tens of thousands of clones, just under 80% recorded once. Sequenced: peripheral blood. The receptors stem from an older man with active or convalescent COVID-19.

This clone appeared once. The gene calls are TRBV30 and TRBJ2-5; 8 nucleotides align to TRBD1. The CDR3 loop spans 15 amino acids. Germline V gene data show CDR1 as GTSNPN and CDR2 as SVGIG (reference sequence). After removal of 5 bases from V and 5 bases from J, the junction contained 13 bases not matched to a gene. The CDR3 nucleotides are TGTGCCTGGGCCCCCGGACAGGGAGAAAGGGAGACCCAGTACTTC. This codes for CAWAPGQGERETQYF.

This clone was counted only a few times. This chain links TRBV6-6 with TRBJ1-2; D may be TRBD1 (5 bases). Trimming left V 0 bases short and J 2 bases short, with 7 bases between. There are 14 residues in the CDR3. Germline V gene data show CDR1 as MNHNY and CDR2 as SVGAGI (reference sequence). The CDR3 sequence is CASSYSQENYGYTF. CDR3 in DNA: TGTGCCAGCAGTTACTCACAGGAAAACTATGGCTACACCTTC.

This chain links TRBV6-5 with TRBJ1-5; possible D gene TRBD1, 5 bases. The germline V gene has CDR1 MNHEY and CDR2 SVGAGI. V was clipped by 0 bases and J by 4 bases, with 13 bases between them. The CDR3 covers 16 residues. CDR3 sequence: CASSYSRPGPNQPQHF. The CDR3 nucleotides are TGTGCCAGCAGTTACTCGAGGCCAGGGCCTAATCAGCCCCAGCATTTT.

The chain employs TRBV13 and TRBJ2-1, with 10 bases that match TRBD2. Germline-derived CDR1 and CDR2 are PRHDT and FYEKMQ (reference sequence). The CDR3 length is 16 residues. V lost 5 bases, J lost 6 bases, and 10 bases stayed unmatched. CDR3 loop: CASSLTSSGGANEQFF. The CDR3 coding sequence is TGTGCCAGCAGCCTAACTTCGAGCGGGGGGGCCAATGAGCAGTTCTTC.

The gene calls are TRBV6-1 and TRBJ2-5, with TRBD2 as a possible D gene (5 bases). CDR1 and CDR2 from the germline V gene are MNHNS and SASEGT. This CDR3 is 16 amino acids long. V lost 4 bases to trimming and J lost 2 bases, with 17 bases between them. CDR3 coding DNA: TGTGCCAGCAGTGCCCCTCCGGTCTCGGGGCAAGAGACCCAGTACTTC. This sequence encodes CASSAPPVSGQETQYF.

The J gene is TRBJ2-7, the V gene TRBV10-3; D is possibly TRBD2 (6 bases). Between the trimmed V and J ends, which lost 5 bases and 6 bases, there was a span of 14 bases. The length of the CDR3 is 13 residues. Germline assignment: CDR1 ENHRY and CDR2 SYGVKD. CDR3 DNA: TGTGCCATCAGTCCGGGACTTGAGGCCGAGCAGTACTTC. It codes for CAISPGLEAEQYF.

V gene TRBV29-1 combines with J gene TRBJ2-3; perhaps TRBD2 as D (6 bases). Germline V lookup: CDR1 SQVTM, CDR2 ANQGSEA. This CDR3 is 15 amino acids long. Trimming shortened V by 8 bases and J by 0 bases, and 18 bases separated the two germline ends. CDR3 sequence (DNA): TGCAGCTTGTTGAGGGCAGGGACTAGCACAGATACGCAGTATTTT. As protein: CSLLRAGTSTDTQYF.

V is TRBV5-6 and J is TRBJ2-7, with D possibly being TRBD2 (6 bases). This CDR3 spans 14 amino acids. The germline V gene has CDR1 SGHDT and CDR2 YYEEEE. V was trimmed by 0 bases and J by 6 bases, leaving 13 bases between them. CDR3 sequence (DNA): TGTGCCAGCAGCTTGGCCACTGGGGGAGGCGAGCAGTACTTC. It is translated as CASSLATGGGEQYF.

The chain recombines TRBV5-1 with TRBJ2-7, with 12 positions matching TRBD1. CDR3 length: 16 amino acids. Trimming cost V 4 bases and J 7 bases; bases outside gene matches: 12. Germline values: CDR1 SGHRS, CDR2 YFSETQ. CDR3 in DNA: TGCGCCAGCAGCGCTGCCGGGACAGGGGGCGCGGAGGAGCAGTACTTC. It codes for CASSAAGTGGAEEQYF.

The chain combines TRBV3-1 (or the pseudogene TRBV3-2) with TRBJ2-5; D is unresolved. V was trimmed by 3 bases and J by 1 base, leaving 6 bases between them. This CDR3 is built from 13 residues. From germline, CDR1 is LGHDT and CDR2 YNNKEL (reference sequence). The chain's CDR3 is CASSQQVQETQYF. In DNA, the CDR3 is TGTGCCAGCAGCCAGCAGGTCCAAGAGACCCAGTACTTC.

V is TRBV10-3 and J is TRBJ2-7; D remains unclear. The CDR3 covers 11 residues. V lost 3 bases, J lost 3 bases, and 3 bases lay in between. Germline CDR1 ENHRY, CDR2 SYGVKD. The CDR3 coding sequence is TGTGCCATCAGTGACGGCTACGAGCAGTACTTC. It specifies CAISDGYEQYF.

The V call is TRBV15, the J call TRBJ2-1; weak D call: TRBD2 (5 bases). Between the trimmed V and J ends, which lost 6 bases and 5 bases, there was a span of 11 bases. CDR1 is LNHNV, CDR2 YYDKDF, per germline (reference sequence). The CDR3 runs to 13 residues. The CDR3 region has the DNA TGTGCCACCAGGCGGCAAGCGGACAATGAGCAGTTCTTC. Translated: CATRRQADNEQFF.

The chain recombines TRBV5-1 with TRBJ2-3; possibly TRBD2 for D (6 bases). The CDR3 extends over 14 amino acids. V gave up 0 bases and J gave up 4 bases, with 9 bases separating them. Germline CDR1 is SGHRS and CDR2 is YFSETQ. The CDR3 nucleotides are TGCGCCAGCAGCTTGGCCCAGCGGGCAGATACGCAGTATTTT. This translates into CASSLAQRADTQYF.

The V and J genes are TRBV25-1 and TRBJ2-6; no reliable D call. There are 15 residues in the CDR3. Germline lookup yields CDR1 MGHDK and CDR2 SYGVNS. The V gene lost 6 bases and the J gene lost 0 bases, with 9 bases spanning the gap. The CDR3 region is CASSDLVSGANVLTF. In DNA form, the CDR3 reads TGTGCCAGCAGCGATCTAGTCTCTGGGGCCAACGTCCTGACTTTC.

The chain joins TRBV28 to TRBJ2-3; weak D call: TRBD2 (6 bases). The CDR3 is made up of 16 amino acids. The germline V gene encodes CDR1 MDHEN and CDR2 SYDVKM. V was clipped by 1 base and J by 0 bases, with 11 bases between them. The CDR3 DNA is TGTGCCAGCAGTTTATTTGGGACTGTTAGCACAGATACGCAGTATTTT. Its protein is CASSLFGTVSTDTQYF.

This rearrangement joins TRBV9 to TRBJ1-2; D remains unclear. V was cut by 2 bases and J by 0 bases, with 5 bases left in between. CDR1 and CDR2 (germline): SGDLS, YYNGEE. The CDR3 length is 13 residues. The CDR3 is CASSVAANYGYTF. CDR3 bases: TGTGCCAGCAGCGTGGCAGCTAACTATGGCTACACCTTC.

The chain employs TRBV5-1 and TRBJ2-3; 7 bases align to TRBD1. With V trimmed by 4 bases and J by 1 base, 6 bases remained unmatched. This CDR3 is built from 15 residues. Germline CDR1 SGHRS, CDR2 YFSETQ. This CDR3 reads CASSVDRVGTDTQYF. The CDR3 nucleotides read TGCGCCAGCAGCGTCGACAGGGTCGGCACAGATACGCAGTATTTT. Full variable domain (remainder filled in from reference TRBV5-1 and TRBJ2-3): KAGVTQTPRYLIKTRGQQVTLSCSPISGHRSVSWYQQTPGQGLQFLFEYFSETQRNKGNFPGRFSGRQFSNSRSEMNVSTLELGDSALYLCASSVDRVGTDTQYFGPGTRLTVL.

V gene TRBV5-1 combines with J gene TRBJ1-1; 8 bases are a match to TRBD1. Germline V gives CDR1 SGHRS, CDR2 YFSETQ. The CDR3 loop spans 15 amino acids. Unmatched junction bases numbered 2, after V lost 0 bases and J lost 1 base. CDR3 sequence (DNA): TGCGCCAGCAGCTTGGATGGACAGGGGAACACTGAAGCTTTCTTT. Amino acids: CASSLDGQGNTEAFF.